What follows are 5 T cell receptor beta chains derived from one specimen sequenced in a study of graft-versus-host responses after intestinal transplantation. Assay: immunoSEQ multiplex PCR; the TCRdb copy retains only in-frame clones and omits some. The table records 75,000 to 100,000 clones, approximately 90% of them present only once. This specimen was PBMCs, taken just under 460 days after intestinal transplant. Receptor source: a human patient who received an intestinal transplant, so some T cells may come from the graft donor.

This clone was seen just once. V usage is TRBV9 and J usage is TRBJ2-1; 8 bases are shared with TRBD2. Trimming at V came to 0 bases and at J to 4 bases, leaving 9 bases not matched to a gene. Germline V lookup: CDR1 SGDLS, CDR2 YYNGEE. CDR3 length: 17 residues. The DNA of the CDR3 is TGTGCCAGCAGCGTAGGCGGGAGGATAACAGATTACAATGAGCAGTTCTTC. Amino acid sequence: CASSVGGRITDYNEQFF.

The V call is TRBV5-5, the J call TRBJ1-1; D not resolved. Trimming cost V 7 bases and J 0 bases, with 10 bases left between them. From germline, CDR1 is SGHKS and CDR2 YYEKEE (reference sequence). The CDR3 is 13 amino acids. CDR3 in amino acids: CASHWPMNTEAFF. Written as DNA, the CDR3 is TGTGCCAGCCACTGGCCTATGAACACTGAAGCTTTCTTT.

The chain is built from TRBV6-1 and TRBJ2-7; weak D call: TRBD1 (5 bases). V was pared by 3 bases and J by 3 bases, with 12 bases between. The CDR3 runs to 14 residues. CDR1 MNHNS and CDR2 SASEGT come from the germline V gene. In DNA form, the CDR3 reads TGTGCCAGCAGTGAGTGGGGCAGAGTCTACGAGCAGTACTTC. Translating it yields CASSEWGRVYEQYF.

The chain has TRBV10-2 and TRBJ1-4; D is uncertain. Trimming shortened V by 4 bases and J by 5 bases, and 5 bases separated the two germline ends. This CDR3 is built from 12 residues. The germline gives CDR1 WSHSY, CDR2 SAAADI. CDR3: CASSVTNEKLFF. CDR3 coding DNA: TGCGCCAGCAGTGTAACAAATGAAAAACTGTTTTTT.

The rearrangement links TRBV6-5 to TRBJ1-2, with unresolved D. CDR1 is MNHEY, CDR2 SVGAGI, per germline. The V and J ends lost 6 bases and 4 bases respectively, with 12 bases between them. The CDR3 runs 13 residues. CDR3 in DNA: TGTGCCAGCAGCCCCGATTCGACCTATGGCTACACCTTC. Its translation: CASSPDSTYGYTF.